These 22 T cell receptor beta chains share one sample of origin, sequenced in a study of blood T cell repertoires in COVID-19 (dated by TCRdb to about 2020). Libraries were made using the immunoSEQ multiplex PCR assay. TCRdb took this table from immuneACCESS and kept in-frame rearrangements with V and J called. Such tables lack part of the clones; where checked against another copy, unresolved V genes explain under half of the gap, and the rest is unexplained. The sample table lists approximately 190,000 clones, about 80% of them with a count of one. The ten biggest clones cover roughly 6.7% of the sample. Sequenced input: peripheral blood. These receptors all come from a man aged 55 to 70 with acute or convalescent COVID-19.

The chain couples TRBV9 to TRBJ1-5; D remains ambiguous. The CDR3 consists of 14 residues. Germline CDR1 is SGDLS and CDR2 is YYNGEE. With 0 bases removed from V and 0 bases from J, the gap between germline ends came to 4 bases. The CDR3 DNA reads TGTGCCAGCAGCGTAGCGGGTAGCAATCAGCCCCAGCATTTT. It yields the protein CASSVAGSNQPQHF.

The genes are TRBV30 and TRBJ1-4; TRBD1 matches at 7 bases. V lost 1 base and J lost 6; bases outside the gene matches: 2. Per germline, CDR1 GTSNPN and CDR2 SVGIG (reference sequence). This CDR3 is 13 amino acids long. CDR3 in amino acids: CAWSAQGHEKLFF. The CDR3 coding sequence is TGTGCCTGGAGTGCACAGGGGCATGAAAAACTGTTTTTT.

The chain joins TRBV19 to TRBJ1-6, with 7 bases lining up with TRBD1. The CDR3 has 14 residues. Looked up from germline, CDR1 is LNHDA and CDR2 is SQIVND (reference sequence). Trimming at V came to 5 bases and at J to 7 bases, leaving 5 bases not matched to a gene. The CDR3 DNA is TGTGCCAGTAGTCAGGGACAGTTCAATTCACCCCTCCACTTT. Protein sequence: CASSQGQFNSPLHF.

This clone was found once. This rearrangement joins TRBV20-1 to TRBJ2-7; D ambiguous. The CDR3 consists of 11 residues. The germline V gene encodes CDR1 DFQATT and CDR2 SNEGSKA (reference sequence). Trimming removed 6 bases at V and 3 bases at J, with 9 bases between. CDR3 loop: CSAPTYYEQYF. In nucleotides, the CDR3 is TGCAGTGCCCCAACATACTACGAGCAGTACTTC.

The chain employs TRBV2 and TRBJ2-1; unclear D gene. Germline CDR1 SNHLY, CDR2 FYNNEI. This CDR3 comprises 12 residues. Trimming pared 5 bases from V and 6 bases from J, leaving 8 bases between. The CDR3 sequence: CASSLSFNEQFF. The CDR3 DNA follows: TGTGCCAGCAGTTTGAGCTTCAATGAGCAGTTCTTC. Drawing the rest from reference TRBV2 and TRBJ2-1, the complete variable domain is EPEVTQTPSHQVTQMGQEVILRCVPISNHLYFYWYRQILGQKVEFLVSFYNNEISEKSEIFDDQFSVERPDGSNFTLKIRSTKLEDSAMYFCASSLSFNEQFFGPGTRLTVL.

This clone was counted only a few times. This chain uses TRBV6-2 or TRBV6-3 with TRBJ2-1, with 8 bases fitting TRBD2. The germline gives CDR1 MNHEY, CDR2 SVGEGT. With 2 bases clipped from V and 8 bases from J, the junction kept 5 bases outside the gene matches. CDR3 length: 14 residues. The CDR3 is CASSYGREVYEQFF. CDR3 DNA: TGTGCCAGCAGTTACGGGCGGGAGGTCTATGAGCAGTTCTTC.

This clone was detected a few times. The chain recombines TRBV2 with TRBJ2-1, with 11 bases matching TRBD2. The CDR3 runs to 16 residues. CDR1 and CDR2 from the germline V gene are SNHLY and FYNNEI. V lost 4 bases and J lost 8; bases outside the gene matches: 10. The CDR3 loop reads CASSASTSGGWYEQFF. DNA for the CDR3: TGTGCCAGCAGTGCCTCAACTAGCGGGGGTTGGTATGAGCAGTTCTTC.

The CDR3 region has the DNA TGTGCCAGCAGTTTCCGCCCTGAGGCCTACGAGCAGTACTTC. Translation gives CASSFRPEAYEQYF. V and J are TRBV27 and TRBJ2-7; D is unclear. The CDR3 length is 14 residues. Germline assignment: CDR1 MNHEY and CDR2 SMNVEV (reference sequence). Trimming removed 3 bases from V and 2 bases from J, with 11 bases in between.

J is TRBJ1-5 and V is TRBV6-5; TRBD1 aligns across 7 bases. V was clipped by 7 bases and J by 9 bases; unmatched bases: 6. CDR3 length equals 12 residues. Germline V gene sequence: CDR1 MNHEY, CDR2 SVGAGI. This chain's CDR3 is CASNEQGRPQHF. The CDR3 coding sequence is TGTGCCAGCAACGAACAGGGGCGGCCCCAGCATTTT.

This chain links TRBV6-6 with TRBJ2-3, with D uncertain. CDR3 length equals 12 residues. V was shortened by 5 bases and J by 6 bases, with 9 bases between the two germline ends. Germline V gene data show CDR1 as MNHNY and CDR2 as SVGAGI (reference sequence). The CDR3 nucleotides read TGTGCCAGCAGTGCTAGGTTGGATACGCAGTATTTT. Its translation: CASSARLDTQYF.

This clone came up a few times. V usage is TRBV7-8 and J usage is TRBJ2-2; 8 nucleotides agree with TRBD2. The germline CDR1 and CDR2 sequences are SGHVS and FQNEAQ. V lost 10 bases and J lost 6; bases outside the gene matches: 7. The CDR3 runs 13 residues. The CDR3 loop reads CATGRGGAGELFF. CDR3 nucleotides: TGTGCCACGGGCCGGGGGGGCGCCGGGGAGCTGTTTTTT.

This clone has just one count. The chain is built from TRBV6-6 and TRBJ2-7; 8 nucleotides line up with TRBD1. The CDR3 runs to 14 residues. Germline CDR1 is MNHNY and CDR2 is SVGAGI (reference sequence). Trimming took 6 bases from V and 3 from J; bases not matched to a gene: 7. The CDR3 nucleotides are TGTGCCAGCAGACCCCACGACAGGGGCTACGAGCAGTACTTC. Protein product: CASRPHDRGYEQYF.

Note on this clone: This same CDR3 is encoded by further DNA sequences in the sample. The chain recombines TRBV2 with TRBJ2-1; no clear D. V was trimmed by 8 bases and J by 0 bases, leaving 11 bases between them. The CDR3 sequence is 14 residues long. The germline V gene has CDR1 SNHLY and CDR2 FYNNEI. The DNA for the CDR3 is TGTGCCAGCTCGCTTCTTAGCTCCTACAATGAGCAGTTCTTC. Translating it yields CASSLLSSYNEQFF.

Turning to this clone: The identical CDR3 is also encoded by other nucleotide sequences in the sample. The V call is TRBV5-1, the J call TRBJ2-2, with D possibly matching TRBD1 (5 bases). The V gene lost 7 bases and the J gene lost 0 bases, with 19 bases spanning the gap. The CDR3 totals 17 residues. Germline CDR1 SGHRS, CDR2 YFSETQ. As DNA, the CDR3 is TGCGCCAGCGCCACAGGTCCAGGACAAACGAACACCGGGGAGCTGTTTTTT. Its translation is CASATGPGQTNTGELFF. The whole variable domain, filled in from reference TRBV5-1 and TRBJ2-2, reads KAGVTQTPRYLIKTRGQQVTLSCSPISGHRSVSWYQQTPGQGLQFLFEYFSETQRNKGNFPGRFSGRQFSNSRSEMNVSTLELGDSALYLCASATGPGQTNTGELFFGEGSRLTVL.

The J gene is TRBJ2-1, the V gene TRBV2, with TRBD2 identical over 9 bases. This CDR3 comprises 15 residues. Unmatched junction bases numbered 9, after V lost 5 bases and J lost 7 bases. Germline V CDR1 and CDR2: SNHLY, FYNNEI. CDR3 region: CASSWIAGVGNEQFF. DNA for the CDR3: TGTGCCAGCAGTTGGATAGCGGGAGTAGGGAATGAGCAGTTCTTC. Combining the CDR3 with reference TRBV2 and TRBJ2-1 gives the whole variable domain EPEVTQTPSHQVTQMGQEVILRCVPISNHLYFYWYRQILGQKVEFLVSFYNNEISEKSEIFDDQFSVERPDGSNFTLKIRSTKLEDSAMYFCASSWIAGVGNEQFFGPGTRLTVL.

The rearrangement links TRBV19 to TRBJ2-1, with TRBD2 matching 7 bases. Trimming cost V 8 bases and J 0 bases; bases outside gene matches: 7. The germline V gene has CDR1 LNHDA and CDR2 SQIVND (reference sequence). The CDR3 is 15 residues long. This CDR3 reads CASGDRGSSYNEQFF. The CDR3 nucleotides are TGTGCCAGTGGAGACCGCGGGAGCTCCTACAATGAGCAGTTCTTC.

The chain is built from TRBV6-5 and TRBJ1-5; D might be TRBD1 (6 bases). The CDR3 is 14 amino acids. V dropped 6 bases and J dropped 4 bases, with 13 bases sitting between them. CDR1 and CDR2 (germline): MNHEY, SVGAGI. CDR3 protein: CASSHGQTNQPQHF. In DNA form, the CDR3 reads TGTGCCAGCAGCCACGGACAGACGAATCAGCCCCAGCATTTT.

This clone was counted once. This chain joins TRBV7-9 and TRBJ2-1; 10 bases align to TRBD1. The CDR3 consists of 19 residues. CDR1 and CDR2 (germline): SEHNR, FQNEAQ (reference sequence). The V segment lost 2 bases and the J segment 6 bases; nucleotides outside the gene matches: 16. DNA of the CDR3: TGTGCCAGCAGCTTATATGGGACCAGGGGACAGGGGAGTAGCAATGAGCAGTTCTTC. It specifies CASSLYGTRGQGSSNEQFF.

CDR3 in amino acids: CASSLGTGNGYTF. CDR3 bases: TGTGCCAGCAGTTTAGGCACGGGGAATGGCTACACCTTC. This rearrangement joins TRBV12-3 or TRBV12-4 to TRBJ1-2; D unclear. V shed 1 base and J shed 6 bases, with 9 bases lying between them. The CDR3 covers 13 residues.

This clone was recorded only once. The CDR3 loop reads CASSVLAGAGEQYF. DNA for the CDR3: TGTGCCAGCAGCGTACTAGCGGGAGCGGGCGAGCAGTACTTC. The chain joins TRBV6-6 to TRBJ2-7; 11 bases are a match to TRBD2. This CDR3 has 14 residues. Germline CDR1 is MNHNY and CDR2 is SVGAGI (reference sequence). V dropped 6 bases and J dropped 6; count of bases not matched to a gene: 7.

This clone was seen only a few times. The CDR3 protein is CASSRGDSRSGNTIYF. The CDR3 nucleotides read TGTGCCAGTAGTAGGGGGGACAGCCGCTCTGGAAACACCATATATTTT. This chain connects TRBV19 to TRBJ1-3; the match to TRBD1 covers 7 bases. This CDR3 has 16 amino acids. Trimming removed 4 bases from V and 0 bases from J; junction bases left unmatched: 6. Germline V CDR1 and CDR2: LNHDA, SQIVND (reference sequence). The whole variable domain, filled in from reference TRBV19 and TRBJ1-3, reads DGGITQSPKYLFRKEGQNVTLSCEQNLNHDAMYWYRQDPGQGLRLIYYSQIVNDFQKGDIAEGYSVSREKKESFPLTVTSAQKNPTAFYLCASSRGDSRSGNTIYFGEGSWLTVV.

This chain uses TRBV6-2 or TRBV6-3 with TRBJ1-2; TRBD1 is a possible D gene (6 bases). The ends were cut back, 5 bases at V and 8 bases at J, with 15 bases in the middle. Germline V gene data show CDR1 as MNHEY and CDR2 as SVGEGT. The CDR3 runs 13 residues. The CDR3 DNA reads TGTGCCAGCAGTAGGGACACCTCGGACGGCTACACCTTC. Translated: CASSRDTSDGYTF.